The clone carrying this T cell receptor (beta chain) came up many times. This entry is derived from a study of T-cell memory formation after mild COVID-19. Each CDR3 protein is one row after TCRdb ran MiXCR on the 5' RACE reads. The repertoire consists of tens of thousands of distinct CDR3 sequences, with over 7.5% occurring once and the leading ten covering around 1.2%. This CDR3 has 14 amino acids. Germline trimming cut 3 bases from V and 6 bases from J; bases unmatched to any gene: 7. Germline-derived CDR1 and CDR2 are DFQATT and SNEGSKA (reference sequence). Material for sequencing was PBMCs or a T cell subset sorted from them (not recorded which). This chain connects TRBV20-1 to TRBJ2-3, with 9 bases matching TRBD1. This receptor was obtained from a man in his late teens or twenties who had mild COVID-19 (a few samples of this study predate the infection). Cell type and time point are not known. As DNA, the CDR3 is TGCAGTGCTAGCCCCGGGACAGGGATTGATACGCAGTATTTT. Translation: CSASPGTGIDTQYF.